One and the same sample provided the 21 T cell receptor beta chains below, sequenced in a study of neoadjuvant anti-PD-1 for oral cavity cancer. The time point denotes: after neoadjuvant nivolumab, at surgical resection. This table comes from immunoSEQ multiplex PCR, and its TCRdb copy is limited to in-frame clones, with some not included. The sample has tens of thousands of clones; roughly 30% are singletons. The input for sequencing was tumor tissue, taken after nivolumab (anti-PD-1) treatment. The receptors here all came from a person aged 35-79 years with oral cavity squamous cell carcinoma.

The CDR3 sequence is CASSSLSGFHTGELFF. The DNA of the CDR3 is TGCGCCAGCAGCTCCCTGAGCGGTTTTCACACCGGGGAGCTGTTTTTT. This rearrangement joins TRBV5-1 to TRBJ2-2; TRBD2 is a possible D gene (5 bases). V lost 3 bases, J lost 3 bases, and 15 bases lay in between. The CDR3 is 16 amino acids. Looked up from germline, CDR1 is SGHRS and CDR2 is YFSETQ.

This clone was detected only a few times. The gene calls are TRBV9 and TRBJ2-7; no clear D gene. This CDR3 spans 14 amino acids. The V end lost 0 bases, the J end lost 7 bases, and 14 bases lay between the germline ends. Germline V lookup: CDR1 SGDLS, CDR2 YYNGEE. CDR3 DNA sequence: TGTGCCAGCAGCGTAGACAGCCAACTGAGGGAGCAGTACTTC. Its translation is CASSVDSQLREQYF.

This clone came up a few times. This chain links TRBV6-6 with TRBJ1-2; possibly TRBD1 for D (5 bases). V lost 3 bases and J 1 base, leaving 9 bases between the germline ends. Germline CDR1 reads MNHNY; CDR2 reads SVGAGI (reference sequence). This CDR3 has 14 amino acids. As DNA, the CDR3 is TGTGCCAGCAGTTATCGGGGGGTTAACTATGGCTACACCTTC. The encoded protein is CASSYRGVNYGYTF.

Only a few counts were recorded for this clone. The V gene is TRBV20-1, the J gene TRBJ2-3, with unresolved D. The CDR3 runs to 10 residues. The ends were cut back, 8 bases at V and 5 bases at J, with 8 bases in the middle. Germline V gene lookup returns CDR1 DFQATT and CDR2 SNEGSKA (reference sequence). The CDR3 loop reads CSSGEDTQYF. In DNA, the CDR3 is TGCAGTTCCGGCGAAGATACGCAGTATTTT.

This clone has only a few counts. This rearrangement joins TRBV5-1 to TRBJ1-1, with unresolved D. CDR1 is SGHRS and CDR2 is YFSETQ in the germline V gene. The CDR3 loop spans 15 amino acids. Trimming pared 0 bases from V and 4 bases from J, leaving 13 bases between. Here the CDR3 DNA reads TGCGCCAGCAGCTTGGCCGCAACCGGCAGCACTGAAGCTTTCTTT. Encoded protein: CASSLAATGSTEAFF.

V usage is TRBV9 and J usage is TRBJ2-3, with 8 bases identical to TRBD1. Trimming cost V 3 bases and J 5 bases; bases outside gene matches: 17. The CDR3 spans 18 residues. The germline gives CDR1 SGDLS, CDR2 YYNGEE. The CDR3 spells CASSAGQGFGSRLDTQYF. The CDR3 bases are TGTGCCAGCAGCGCCGGACAGGGCTTCGGCTCAAGGCTAGATACGCAGTATTTT.

This clone was picked up a small number of times. V and J are TRBV5-1 and TRBJ2-1; possibly TRBD1 for D (6 bases). Germline loops: CDR1 SGHRS, CDR2 YFSETQ. V lost 4 bases to trimming and J lost 10 bases, with 15 bases between them. The CDR3 length is 13 residues. The CDR3 loop reads CASSTSGAREQFF. CDR3 coding DNA: TGCGCCAGCAGCACCTCAGGGGCGAGGGAGCAGTTCTTC. Combining the CDR3 with reference TRBV5-1 and TRBJ2-1 gives the whole variable domain KAGVTQTPRYLIKTRGQQVTLSCSPISGHRSVSWYQQTPGQGLQFLFEYFSETQRNKGNFPGRFSGRQFSNSRSEMNVSTLELGDSALYLCASSTSGAREQFFGPGTRLTVL.

The chain has TRBV7-9 and TRBJ1-2; 8 bases map to TRBD1. This CDR3 comprises 15 residues. CDR1 and CDR2 from the germline V gene are SEHNR and FQNEAQ (reference sequence). Trimming at V came to 1 base and at J to 8 bases, leaving 9 bases not matched to a gene. The CDR3 DNA is TGTGCCAGCAGCTTAGGACAGGGGCCAGCGGCGGGCTACACCTTC. Amino acid sequence: CASSLGQGPAAGYTF.

This sequence joins TRBV4-1 and TRBJ1-2; 10 bases fit TRBD1. Germline loops: CDR1 MGHRA, CDR2 YSYEKL. V lost 0 bases to trimming and J lost 4 bases; unmatched junction nucleotides: 11. The CDR3 runs 18 residues. The CDR3 is CASSQDRGQGLEGYGYTF. As DNA, the CDR3 is TGCGCCAGCAGCCAAGATAGGGGACAGGGGTTGGAGGGCTATGGCTACACCTTC.

This clone was seen a few times. This rearrangement joins TRBV5-6 to TRBJ1-2; D might be TRBD1 (5 bases). From germline, CDR1 is SGHDT and CDR2 YYEEEE. V lost 2 bases to trimming and J lost 4 bases, with 15 bases between them. The CDR3 consists of 15 residues. The CDR3 sequence: CASSFRQGLSYGYTF. The CDR3 region has the DNA TGTGCCAGCAGCTTCCGGCAGGGACTTTCCTATGGCTACACCTTC.

In its sample, this clone was seen a few times. V and J are TRBV5-5 and TRBJ2-3, with 11 nucleotides matching TRBD1. The CDR3 is 16 residues long. V dropped 4 bases and J dropped 0; count of bases not matched to a gene: 4. Germline V lookup: CDR1 SGHKS, CDR2 YYEKEE (reference sequence). CDR3 region: CASSAGDRGSTDTQYF. CDR3 bases: TGTGCCAGCAGCGCGGGGGACAGGGGGAGCACAGATACGCAGTATTTT.

This clone was seen a handful of times. The chain couples TRBV6-1 to TRBJ1-3; possibly TRBD1 for D (5 bases). This CDR3 has 16 amino acids. V lost 2 bases and J 2 bases, leaving 13 bases between the germline ends. Germline V CDR1 and CDR2: MNHNS, SASEGT. The CDR3 region is CASSEKGYEAGNTIYF. The CDR3 nucleotides read TGTGCCAGCAGTGAAAAGGGGTATGAGGCTGGAAACACCATATATTTT.

The chain links TRBV9 to TRBJ1-1; TRBD1 might be the D (5 bases). Germline V gives CDR1 SGDLS, CDR2 YYNGEE. CDR3 size: 15 residues. The germline V and J ends were trimmed by 0 bases and 4 bases, with 13 bases remaining between them. CDR3 nucleotide sequence: TGTGCCAGCAGCGTAGTAGGGGAGGTGAGCACTGAAGCTTTCTTT. This encodes CASSVVGEVSTEAFF. Drawing the rest from reference TRBV9 and TRBJ1-1, the complete variable domain is DSGVTQTPKHLITATGQRVTLRCSPRSGDLSVYWYQQSLDQGLQFLIQYYNGEERAKGNILERFSAQQFPDLHSELNLSSLELGDSALYFCASSVVGEVSTEAFFGQGTRLTVV.

The chain joins TRBV19 to TRBJ1-5; possible D gene TRBD1, 5 bases. Germline assignment: CDR1 LNHDA and CDR2 SQIVND (reference sequence). V dropped 6 bases and J dropped 7 bases, with 16 bases sitting between them. The CDR3 extends over 14 amino acids. The CDR3 loop reads CASRGTGAGQPQHF. CDR3 nucleotide sequence: TGTGCCAGTAGGGGAACCGGGGCCGGACAGCCCCAGCATTTT.

This clone came up many times. The chain links TRBV29-1 to TRBJ1-2; no firm D call. Germline CDR1 is SQVTM and CDR2 is ANQGSEA. V was clipped by 4 bases and J by 2 bases, with 5 bases between them. This CDR3 region has 11 residues. In DNA form, the CDR3 reads TGCAGCGTTGGGGTGAACTATGGCTACACCTTC. Translated, it gives CSVGVNYGYTF.

There are a few counts of this clone. The V and J genes are TRBV9 and TRBJ1-2, with D hard to call. Trimming removed 3 bases from V and 0 bases from J, with 6 bases in between. This CDR3 spans 13 amino acids. In germline, CDR1 is SGDLS, CDR2 YYNGEE. CDR3 DNA: TGTGCCAGCAGCGAGGACGCTAACTATGGCTACACCTTC. It codes for CASSEDANYGYTF.

This clone was observed a handful of times. This chain joins TRBV2 and TRBJ2-4; D gene unclear. CDR1 and CDR2 from the germline V gene are SNHLY and FYNNEI. The CDR3 length is 15 residues. V lost 6 bases and J lost 0, with 12 bases in between. The DNA of the CDR3 is TGTGCCAGCAGGGAAAGTTACTCAGCCAAAAACATTCAGTACTTC. It encodes CASRESYSAKNIQYF.

The table lists this clone with many counts. V gene TRBV7-9 combines with J gene TRBJ2-7; 11 bases fit TRBD1. The CDR3 has 14 amino acids. Per germline, CDR1 SEHNR and CDR2 FQNEAQ (reference sequence). After removal of 0 bases from V and 6 bases from J, the junction contained 1 base not matched to a gene. As DNA, the CDR3 is TGTGCCAGCAGCTTAGCGGACAGGGGGCTCGAGCAGTACTTC. Its translation is CASSLADRGLEQYF. The complete variable domain, with remaining parts taken from reference TRBV7-9 and TRBJ2-7, reads DTGVSQNPRHKITKRGQNVTFRCDPISEHNRLYWYRQTLGQGPEFLTYFQNEAQLEKSRLLSDRFSAERPKGSFSTLEIQRTEQGDSAMYLCASSLADRGLEQYFGPGTRLTVT.

In this sample, this clone turned up many times. The rearrangement uses TRBV5-8 and TRBJ2-3, with D unclear. The V gene lost 1 base and the J gene lost 3 bases, with 6 bases spanning the gap. In germline, CDR1 is SGHTS, CDR2 YDEGEE. This CDR3 has 13 residues. The CDR3 spells CASSLIQTDTQYF. The CDR3 coding sequence is TGTGCCAGCAGCTTGATCCAGACAGATACGCAGTATTTT.

The rearrangement links TRBV9 to TRBJ2-5, with 12 bases that match TRBD2. With V trimmed by 3 bases and J by 5 bases, 5 bases remained unmatched. The length of the CDR3 is 15 residues. Per germline, CDR1 SGDLS and CDR2 YYNGEE. CDR3 in amino acids: CASSARLAGDETQYF. CDR3 nucleotides: TGTGCCAGCAGCGCCCGACTAGCGGGAGATGAGACCCAGTACTTC.

The V and J genes are TRBV15 and TRBJ1-4; D call uncertain. CDR1 LNHNV and CDR2 YYDKDF come from the germline V gene (reference sequence). Deletions cut 1 base from V and 6 bases from J, with 15 bases between. This CDR3 contains 16 residues. This CDR3 reads CATSRGLGRRDEKLFF. DNA of the CDR3: TGTGCCACCAGCAGAGGATTAGGGAGAAGGGATGAAAAACTGTTTTTT.